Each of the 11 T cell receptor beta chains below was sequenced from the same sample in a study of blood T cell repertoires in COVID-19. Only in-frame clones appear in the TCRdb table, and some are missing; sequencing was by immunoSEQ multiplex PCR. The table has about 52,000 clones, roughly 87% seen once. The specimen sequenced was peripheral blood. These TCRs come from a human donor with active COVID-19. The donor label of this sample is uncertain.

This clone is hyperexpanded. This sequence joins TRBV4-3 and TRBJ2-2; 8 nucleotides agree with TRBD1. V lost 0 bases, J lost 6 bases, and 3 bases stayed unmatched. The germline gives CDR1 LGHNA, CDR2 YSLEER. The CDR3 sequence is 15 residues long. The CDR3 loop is CASSQDPTGAGELFF. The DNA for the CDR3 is TGCGCCAGCAGCCAAGATCCGACAGGGGCCGGGGAGCTGTTTTTT.

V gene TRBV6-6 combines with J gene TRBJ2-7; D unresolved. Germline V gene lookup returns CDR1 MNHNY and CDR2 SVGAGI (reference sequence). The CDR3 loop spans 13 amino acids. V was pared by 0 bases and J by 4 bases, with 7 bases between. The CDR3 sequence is CASSYSEQYEQYF. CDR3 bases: TGTGCCAGCAGTTACTCGGAGCAATACGAGCAGTACTTC.

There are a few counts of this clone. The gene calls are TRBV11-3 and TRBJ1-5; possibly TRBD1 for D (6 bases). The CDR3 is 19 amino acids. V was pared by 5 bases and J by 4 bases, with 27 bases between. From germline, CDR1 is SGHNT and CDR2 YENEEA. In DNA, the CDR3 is TGTGCCAGCAGCCCCCGGGGGGGCGGTTTTATGGCCCGTAATCAGCCCCAGCATTTT. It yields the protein CASSPRGGGFMARNQPQHF. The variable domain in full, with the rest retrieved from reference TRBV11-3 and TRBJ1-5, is EAGVVQSPRYKIIEKKQPVAFWCNPISGHNTLYWYLQNLGQGPELLIRYENEEAVDDSQLPKDRFSAERLKGVDSTLKIQPAELGDSAVYLCASSPRGGGFMARNQPQHFGDGTRLSIL.

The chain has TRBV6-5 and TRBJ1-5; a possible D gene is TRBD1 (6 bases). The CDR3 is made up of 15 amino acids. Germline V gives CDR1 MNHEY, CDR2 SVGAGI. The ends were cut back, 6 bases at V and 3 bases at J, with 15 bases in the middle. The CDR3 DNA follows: TGTGCCAGCAGGCCCGGACAGAGTGCCAATCAGCCCCAGCATTTT. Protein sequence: CASRPGQSANQPQHF.

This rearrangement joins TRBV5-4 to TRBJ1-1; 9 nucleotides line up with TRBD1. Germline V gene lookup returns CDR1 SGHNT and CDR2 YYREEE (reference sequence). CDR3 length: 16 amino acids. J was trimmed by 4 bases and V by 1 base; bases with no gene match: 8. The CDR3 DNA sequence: TGTGCCAGCAGCTTGAGGTTTGGGACAGGGAGCACTGAAGCTTTCTTT. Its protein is CASSLRFGTGSTEAFF.

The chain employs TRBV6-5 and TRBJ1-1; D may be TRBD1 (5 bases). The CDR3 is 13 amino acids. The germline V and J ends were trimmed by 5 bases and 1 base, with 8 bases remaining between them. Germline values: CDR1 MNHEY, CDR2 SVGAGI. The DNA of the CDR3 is TGTGCCAGCAGTCCCGGACAGAACACTGAAGCTTTCTTT. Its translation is CASSPGQNTEAFF.

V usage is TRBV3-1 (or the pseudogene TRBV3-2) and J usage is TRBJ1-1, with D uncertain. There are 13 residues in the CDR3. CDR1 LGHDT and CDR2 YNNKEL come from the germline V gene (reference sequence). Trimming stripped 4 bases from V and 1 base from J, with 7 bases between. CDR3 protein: CASSRGRNTEAFF. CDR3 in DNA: TGTGCCAGCAGCCGTGGCAGGAACACTGAAGCTTTCTTT.

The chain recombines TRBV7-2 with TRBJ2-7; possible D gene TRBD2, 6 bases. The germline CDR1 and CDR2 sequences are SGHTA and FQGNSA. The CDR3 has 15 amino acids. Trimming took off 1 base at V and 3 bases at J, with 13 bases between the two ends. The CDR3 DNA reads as TGTGCCAGCAGCTTAGGGCCGGGACTTGGCTACGAGCAGTACTTC. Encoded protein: CASSLGPGLGYEQYF. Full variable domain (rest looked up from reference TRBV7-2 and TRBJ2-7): GAGVSQSPSNKVTEKGKDVELRCDPISGHTALYWYRQSLGQGLEFLIYFQGNSAPDKSGLPSDRFSAERTGGSVSTLTIQRTQQEDSAVYLCASSLGPGLGYEQYFGPGTRLTVT.

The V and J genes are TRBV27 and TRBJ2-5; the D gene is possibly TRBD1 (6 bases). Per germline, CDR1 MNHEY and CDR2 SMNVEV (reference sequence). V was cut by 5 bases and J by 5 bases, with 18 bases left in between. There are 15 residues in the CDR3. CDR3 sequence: CASSQLNRARETQYF. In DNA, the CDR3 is TGTGCCAGCAGTCAACTAAACAGGGCGAGGGAGACCCAGTACTTC.

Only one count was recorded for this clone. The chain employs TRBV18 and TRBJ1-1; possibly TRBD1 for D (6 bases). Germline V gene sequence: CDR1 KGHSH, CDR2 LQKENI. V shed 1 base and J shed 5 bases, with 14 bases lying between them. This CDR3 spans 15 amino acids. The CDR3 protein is CASSPLGGRPTEAFF. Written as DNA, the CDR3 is TGTGCCAGCTCACCACTGGGGGGGCGACCTACTGAAGCTTTCTTT.

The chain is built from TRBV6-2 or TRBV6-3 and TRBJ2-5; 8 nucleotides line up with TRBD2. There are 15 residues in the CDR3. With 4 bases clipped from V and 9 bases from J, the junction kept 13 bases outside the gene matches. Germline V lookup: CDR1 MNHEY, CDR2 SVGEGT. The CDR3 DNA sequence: TGTGCCAGCAGTTCCCACGCCTCGCGGGGGGTCCCCCAGTACTTC. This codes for CASSSHASRGVPQYF.